The 22 T cell receptor beta chains below all came from one sample that was sequenced in a study of T cell responses to AZD1222 COVID-19 vaccine. Using immunoSEQ multiplex PCR, the repertoire was profiled, and TCRdb retains in-frame clones only, with some absent. Among roughly 100,000 clones listed, roughly 82% were seen once. The sample in question was peripheral blood, obtained on day 0 of AZD1222 vaccination. Every receptor here comes from an adult in good health.

The chain links TRBV23-1 to TRBJ1-1, with D possibly being TRBD1 (5 bases). TRBV23-1 is an ORF for which the function is uncertain. The CDR3 extends over 14 amino acids. V lost 4 bases, J lost 0 bases, and 9 bases lay in between. CDR3 nucleotides: TGCGCCAGCAGTCCAGGGACCCTGAACACTGAAGCTTTCTTT. This translates into CASSPGTLNTEAFF.

This clone is a singleton in its sample. The chain has TRBV19 and TRBJ1-6, with 10 bases that match TRBD1. The V gene's germline CDR1 is LNHDA and CDR2 SQIVND (reference sequence). The CDR3 sequence is 17 residues long. Trimming took 5 bases from V and 6 from J; bases not matched to a gene: 10. The CDR3 sequence is CASSLGRTGGTNSPLHF. CDR3 nucleotides: TGTGCCAGTAGTTTGGGAAGGACAGGGGGAACTAATTCACCCCTCCACTTT.

The rearrangement uses TRBV5-1 and TRBJ2-3, with D possibly matching TRBD2 (7 bases). The V and J ends lost 4 bases and 4 bases respectively, with 25 bases between them. Germline V gene sequence: CDR1 SGHRS, CDR2 YFSETQ. The CDR3 is 18 residues long. CDR3 residues: CASSTPRGGDLGSDTQYF. The CDR3 nucleotides are TGCGCCAGCAGCACGCCAAGGGGGGGGGACCTTGGTTCAGATACGCAGTATTTT.

The chain couples TRBV6-1 to TRBJ1-3; D not certain. Germline loops: CDR1 MNHNS, CDR2 SASEGT. This CDR3 spans 15 amino acids. V was shortened by 1 base and J by 7 bases, with 14 bases between the two germline ends. The CDR3 region is CASSEVGTRANTIYF. The CDR3 DNA is TGTGCCAGCAGTGAAGTCGGTACCCGGGCCAACACCATATATTTT.

The chain joins TRBV29-1 to TRBJ2-3; no definite D call. Germline lookup yields CDR1 SQVTM and CDR2 ANQGSEA. The germline V and J ends were trimmed by 7 bases and 4 bases, with 12 bases remaining between them. This CDR3 spans 12 amino acids. DNA for the CDR3: TGCAGCGCGGACGCAAGCGCAGATACGCAGTATTTT. It specifies CSADASADTQYF.

V is TRBV6-5 and J is TRBJ1-2, with unresolved D. There are 14 residues in the CDR3. Germline V lookup: CDR1 MNHEY, CDR2 SVGAGI. Between the trimmed V and J ends, which lost 4 bases and 3 bases, there was a span of 12 bases. Here the CDR3 reads CASSSQSTDYGYTF. For the CDR3, the DNA is TGTGCCAGCAGTTCACAGTCTACCGACTATGGCTACACCTTC.

This clone was observed a single time. The chain couples TRBV30 to TRBJ1-5; a weak D match, TRBD1 (5 bases). The CDR3 covers 13 residues. The V end lost 3 bases, the J end lost 2 bases, and 8 bases lay between the germline ends. In germline, CDR1 is GTSNPN, CDR2 SVGIG (reference sequence). CDR3 in amino acids: CAWSDSGNQPQHF. CDR3 nucleotide sequence: TGTGCCTGGAGCGACAGTGGCAATCAGCCCCAGCATTTT.

The sample holds one count of this clone. The chain combines TRBV7-9 with TRBJ2-3; maybe TRBD1 (7 bases). The V end was cut by 5 bases, the J end by 3 bases, with 15 bases between. Germline V gene sequence: CDR1 SEHNR, CDR2 FQNEAQ (reference sequence). This CDR3 has 15 amino acids. CDR3 nucleotides: TGTGCCAGCAGCCCGTCGACAGGGAGGACAGATACGCAGTATTTT. It specifies CASSPSTGRTDTQYF.

The V and J genes are TRBV7-8 and TRBJ1-1, with D perhaps matching TRBD1 (5 bases). Trimming cost V 5 bases and J 4 bases, with 11 bases left between them. CDR1 is SGHVS and CDR2 is FQNEAQ in the germline V gene. The CDR3 length is 13 residues. The CDR3 DNA reads as TGTGCCAGCAGCATGGGGGAGACCACTGAAGCTTTCTTT. It yields the protein CASSMGETTEAFF.

This clone appeared a single time. The J gene is TRBJ1-5, the V gene TRBV27; D remains ambiguous. Per germline, CDR1 MNHEY and CDR2 SMNVEV (reference sequence). V was cut by 0 bases and J by 2 bases, with 11 bases left in between. The length of the CDR3 is 16 residues. CDR3: CASSLSAGPGNQPQHF. The CDR3 coding sequence is TGTGCCAGCAGTTTATCGGCCGGGCCAGGCAATCAGCCCCAGCATTTT.

The chain employs TRBV12-3 or TRBV12-4 and TRBJ2-6; the D is unclear. The CDR3 totals 11 residues. The V and J ends lost 9 bases and 3 bases respectively, with 3 bases between them. This chain's CDR3 is CASSGANVLTF. CDR3 DNA: TGTGCCAGTAGTGGGGCCAACGTCCTGACTTTC.

The rearrangement joins TRBV2 to TRBJ1-1; D not certain. The V gene lost 8 bases and the J gene lost 4 bases, with 14 bases spanning the gap. Germline CDR1 and CDR2: SNHLY and FYNNEI. There are 13 residues in the CDR3. The CDR3: CASSDRGGTEAFF. The CDR3 DNA follows: TGTGCCAGCTCGGACCGGGGAGGCACTGAAGCTTTCTTT.

Written as DNA, the CDR3 is TGTGCCAGCAGTTCCCACCTTCGAGGGGCCAATGAGCAGTTCTTC. It translates to CASSSHLRGANEQFF. The chain recombines TRBV6-2 or TRBV6-3 with TRBJ2-1, with D perhaps matching TRBD1 or TRBD2 (5 bases each). The V gene's germline CDR1 is MNHEY and CDR2 SVGEGT. Trimming cost V 4 bases and J 6 bases, with 16 bases left between them. The CDR3 extends over 15 amino acids.

The chain recombines TRBV19 with TRBJ2-2; a possible D gene is TRBD2 (5 bases). V lost 4 bases and J lost 0, with 12 bases in between. The CDR3 length is 16 residues. CDR1 and CDR2 (germline): LNHDA, SQIVND (reference sequence). CDR3 nucleotide sequence: TGTGCCAGTAGTAACCGGGATCGCGCGAACACCGGGGAGCTGTTTTTT. It specifies CASSNRDRANTGELFF.

This clone was seen only once. The chain recombines TRBV14 with TRBJ2-5, with 7 nucleotides matching TRBD1. V lost 5 bases to trimming and J lost 5 bases; unmatched junction nucleotides: 8. The CDR3 has 14 residues. Germline-derived CDR1 and CDR2 are SGHDN and FVKESK. The DNA for the CDR3 is TGTGCCAGCAGCACCCGACAGGGTAGTGAGACCCAGTACTTC. Encoded protein: CASSTRQGSETQYF.

CDR3 bases: TGTGCCATCAGTGGAGGGAGCACAGATACGCAGTATTTT. Amino acid sequence: CAISGGSTDTQYF. This sequence joins TRBV10-3 and TRBJ2-3, with D maybe TRBD2 (5 bases). This CDR3 comprises 13 residues. The germline V gene has CDR1 ENHRY and CDR2 SYGVKD. V gave up 4 bases and J gave up 0 bases, with 5 bases separating them.

CDR3 sequence (DNA): TGTGCCAGCAGCTTAGCGCGGGGACAGGGAATCTTCTATGGCTACACCTTC. It codes for CASSLARGQGIFYGYTF. This sequence joins TRBV7-9 and TRBJ1-2; 9 bases are shared with TRBD1. The CDR3 totals 17 residues. The germline V gene encodes CDR1 SEHNR and CDR2 FQNEAQ (reference sequence). The trim removed 0 bases at V and 4 bases at J, leaving 9 bases unmatched.

The chain has TRBV5-4 and TRBJ2-3, with 9 positions matching TRBD2. Per germline, CDR1 SGHNT and CDR2 YYREEE (reference sequence). This CDR3 region has 15 residues. V shed 0 bases, J shed 6 bases, and the junction held 5 bases outside the gene matches. In nucleotides, the CDR3 is TGTGCCAGCAGCTTGGACCAGCGGGGGGTGGATACGCAGTATTTT. Encoded protein: CASSLDQRGVDTQYF. The entire variable domain, with the rest obtained from reference TRBV5-4 and TRBJ2-3, is as follows: ETGVTQSPTHLIKTRGQQVTLRCSSQSGHNTVSWYQQALGQGPQFIFQYYREEENGRGNFPPRFSGLQFPNYSSELNVNALELDDSALYLCASSLDQRGVDTQYFGPGTRLTVL.

The chain uses TRBV24-1 and TRBJ2-3; 12 bases match TRBD2. Per germline, CDR1 KGHDR and CDR2 SFDVKD. Trimming at V came to 3 bases and at J to 6 bases, leaving 6 bases not matched to a gene. This CDR3 is built from 16 residues. CDR3 amino acids: CATSDPSGGGQDTQYF. CDR3 nucleotide sequence: TGTGCCACCAGTGATCCTAGCGGGGGGGGGCAGGATACGCAGTATTTT.

This clone was seen a few times. This chain links TRBV5-1 with TRBJ1-2; D gene ambiguous. Germline CDR1 reads SGHRS; CDR2 reads YFSETQ. V was clipped by 4 bases and J by 5 bases, with 9 bases between them. The CDR3 contains 12 residues. DNA for the CDR3: TGCGCCAGCAGCGGGTCCGATTATGGCTACACCTTC. Translation gives CASSGSDYGYTF.

This clone appeared once. The rearrangement links TRBV30 to TRBJ1-4, with D tentatively TRBD1 (6 bases). Germline V CDR1 and CDR2: GTSNPN, SVGIG (reference sequence). This CDR3 is 14 amino acids long. V lost 2 bases and J lost 5, with 12 bases in between. The CDR3 here is CAWSPGQINEKLFF. CDR3 bases: TGTGCCTGGAGTCCAGGACAGATCAATGAAAAACTGTTTTTT.

This clone appeared once. The genes are TRBV25-1 and TRBJ1-3; 7 bases agree with TRBD1. The germline CDR1 and CDR2 sequences are MGHDK and SYGVNS. The V and J ends lost 0 bases and 2 bases, in that order; junction bases with no gene match: 10. The CDR3 spans 18 residues. Here the CDR3 DNA reads TGTGCCAGCAGTGAATATTTTCTCCAGGGGGGTACTGGAAACACCATATATTTT. It translates to CASSEYFLQGGTGNTIYF.